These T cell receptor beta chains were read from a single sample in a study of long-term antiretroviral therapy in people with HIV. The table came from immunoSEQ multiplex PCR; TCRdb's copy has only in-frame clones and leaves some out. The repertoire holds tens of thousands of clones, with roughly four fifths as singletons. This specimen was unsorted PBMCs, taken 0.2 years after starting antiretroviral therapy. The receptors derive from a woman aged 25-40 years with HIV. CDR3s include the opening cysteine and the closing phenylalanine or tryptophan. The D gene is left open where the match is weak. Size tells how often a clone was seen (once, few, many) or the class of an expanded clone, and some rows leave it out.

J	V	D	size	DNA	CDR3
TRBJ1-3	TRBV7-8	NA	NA	TGTGCCAGCAGCTTAGGGCCAGAAGTTGGAAACACCATATATTTT	CASSLGPEVGNTIYF
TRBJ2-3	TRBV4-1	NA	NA	TGCGCCAGCAGCCAGTTTTTACAGGGTTTTCCAGATACGCAGTATTTT	CASSQFLQGFPDTQYF
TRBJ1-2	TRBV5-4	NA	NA	TGTGCCACCTATACGGCCGGGACATTGAGCTATGGCTACACCTTC	CATYTAGTLSYGYTF
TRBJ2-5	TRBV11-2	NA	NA	TGTGCCAGCAGCCCGGTTTATGGGGGCGGGCGTGAGACCCAGTACTTC	CASSPVYGGGRETQYF
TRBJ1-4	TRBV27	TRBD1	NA	TGTGCCAGCAGTTTATCAGGGGGCATCGGAAAACTGTTTTTT	CASSLSGGIGKLFF
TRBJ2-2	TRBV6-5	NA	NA	TGTGCCAGCAGGAGAGCGGCAGTGAACACCGGGGAGCTGTTTTTT	CASRRAAVNTGELFF
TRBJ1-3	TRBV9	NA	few	TGTGCCAGCGGCAAGGGGCTGGGAGACACCATATATTTT	CASGKGLGDTIYF
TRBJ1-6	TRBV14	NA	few	TGTGCCAGCAGCCTCGGTATAAGAAATTCACCCCTCCACTTT	CASSLGIRNSPLHF
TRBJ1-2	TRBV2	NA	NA	TGTGCCAGCAGTAAAAACAGGGACGGCCCCAACTATGGCTACACCTTC	CASSKNRDGPNYGYTF
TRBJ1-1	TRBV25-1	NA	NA	TGTGCCAGCAGTGACCGTATTTTGAGAGGGATGAACACTGAAGCTTTCTTT	CASSDRILRGMNTEAFF
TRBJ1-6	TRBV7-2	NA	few	TGTGCCAGCAGCGACGATATCAGGGTAGGAACACCCCTCCACTTT	CASSDDIRVGTPLHF
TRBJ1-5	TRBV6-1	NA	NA	TGTGCCAGCAGTGATCTGCTGGGCAGCAATCAGCCCCAGCATTTT	CASSDLLGSNQPQHF
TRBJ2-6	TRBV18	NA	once	TGTGCCAGCTCACCAACCGGGGCCAACGTCCTGACTTTC	CASSPTGANVLTF
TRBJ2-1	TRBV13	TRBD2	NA	TGTGCCAGCAGCTTCGTAGCGGGGGGGCGTCGCAATGAGCAGTTCTTC	CASSFVAGGRRNEQFF
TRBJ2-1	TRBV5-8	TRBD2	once	TGTGCCAGCAGCTTCGGACTAGCGGGGGCCCCTGGGAATGAGCAGTTCTTC	CASSFGLAGAPGNEQFF
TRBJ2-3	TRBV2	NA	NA	TGTGCCAGCAGTGAAGAGCCTGGGTGGACAGATACGCAGTATTTT	CASSEEPGWTDTQYF
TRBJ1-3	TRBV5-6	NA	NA	TGTGCCAGCAGCTTGGCCGGCGGGACATCTGGAAACACCATATATTTT	CASSLAGGTSGNTIYF
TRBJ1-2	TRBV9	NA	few	TGTGCCAGCCGTGGGGTCGATGGCTACACCTTC	CASRGVDGYTF
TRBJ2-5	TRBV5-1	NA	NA	TGCGCCAGCGGGCCAGGAGATCAAGAGACCCAGTACTTC	CASGPGDQETQYF
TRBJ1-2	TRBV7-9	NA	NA	TGTGCCAGCAGCCCCTGGCTTAGGGACACCGAAGGCTACACCTTC	CASSPWLRDTEGYTF
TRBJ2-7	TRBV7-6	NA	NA	TGTGCCAGCAGTCGAGTGGTCCCAGAGGACCGACCCTACGAGCAGTACTTC	CASSRVVPEDRPYEQYF
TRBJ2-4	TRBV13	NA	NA	TGTGCCAGCAGCCCTGGGACAAACATTCAGTACTTC	CASSPGTNIQYF
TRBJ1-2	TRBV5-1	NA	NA	TGCGCCAGCAGCTTGGGGGTCCTCACGTTCGGCTATGGCTACACCTTC	CASSLGVLTFGYGYTF
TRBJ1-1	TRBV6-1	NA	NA	TGTGCCAGCAGTGCTTCGCTAAACACTGAAGCTTTCTTT	CASSASLNTEAFF
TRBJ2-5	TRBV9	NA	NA	TGTGCCAGCACGAGACTAACCCAAGAGACCCAGTACTTC	CASTRLTQETQYF
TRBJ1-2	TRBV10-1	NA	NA	TGCGCCAGCAGTGAGTCGACCGCCCGCGGTCCGCTTTATGGCTACACCTTC	CASSESTARGPLYGYTF
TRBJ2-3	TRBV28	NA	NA	TGTGCCAGCAGCATGGCGACAGGGACTAGCACAGATACGCAGTATTTT	CASSMATGTSTDTQYF
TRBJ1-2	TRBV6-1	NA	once	TGTGCCAGCAGTGAAATGACAGGACCTAACTATGGCTACACCTTC	CASSEMTGPNYGYTF
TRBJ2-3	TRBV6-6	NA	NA	TGTGCCAGCAGTCAGACAGTTCCTACAGATACGCAGTATTTT	CASSQTVPTDTQYF
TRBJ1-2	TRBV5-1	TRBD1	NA	TGCGCCAGCAGCTTAATCCAGGGGGGCGTCTATGGCTACACCTTC	CASSLIQGGVYGYTF
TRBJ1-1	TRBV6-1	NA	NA	TGTGCCAGCAGTGAAGATTTAGGACACGCCACTGAAGCTTTCTTT	CASSEDLGHATEAFF
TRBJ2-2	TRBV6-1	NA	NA	TGTGCCAGCAGTGAAGCGTCGGAAGAGCTGTTTTTT	CASSEASEELFF
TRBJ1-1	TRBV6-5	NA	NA	TGTGCCAGCAGGGTCAAAATAGGGGGGACTGAAGCTTTCTTT	CASRVKIGGTEAFF
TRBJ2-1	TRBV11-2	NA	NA	TGTGCCAGCAGCTTAGTAACGGGGGCCACCTACAATGAGCAGTTCTTC	CASSLVTGATYNEQFF
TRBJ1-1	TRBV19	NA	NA	TGTGCCAGTAGTATAAGAGGGGACGACACTGAAGCTTTCTTT	CASSIRGDDTEAFF
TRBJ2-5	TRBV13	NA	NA	TGTGCCAGCAGCTGGGATAACCAAGAGACCCAGTACTTC	CASSWDNQETQYF
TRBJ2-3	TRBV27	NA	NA	TGTGCCAGCAGTTTACGTATTTTCTCTAGCACAGATACGCAGTATTTT	CASSLRIFSSTDTQYF
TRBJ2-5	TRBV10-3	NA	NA	TGTGCCATCAGTGACGGACTGAAACAAGAGACCCAGTACTTC	CAISDGLKQETQYF
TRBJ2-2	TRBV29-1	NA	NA	TGCAGCGTCGGGGAACTACCGAACACCGGGGAGCTGTTTTTT	CSVGELPNTGELFF
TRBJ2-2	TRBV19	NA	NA	TGTGCCAGTAGTAGGCGTGGGGGGAGCGGGGAGCTGTTTTTT	CASSRRGGSGELFF
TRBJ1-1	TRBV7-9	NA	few	TGTGCCAGCGTCACACAAGATGGGGCTATAGGGACTGAAGCTTTCTTT	CASVTQDGAIGTEAFF
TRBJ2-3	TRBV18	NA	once	TGTGCCAGCTCACCATTTGGGTCGTACGCAGATACGCAGTATTTT	CASSPFGSYADTQYF
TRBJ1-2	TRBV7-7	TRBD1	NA	TGTGCCAGCAGCCTGGACAGGGCTAACTATGGCTACACCTTC	CASSLDRANYGYTF
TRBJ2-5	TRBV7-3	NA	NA	TGTGCCAGCAGCTTAAGTCTGCAAGAGACCCAGTACTTC	CASSLSLQETQYF
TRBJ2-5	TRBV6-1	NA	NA	TGTGCCAGCAGTGAAAGGGGAAATCAAGAGACCCAGTACTTC	CASSERGNQETQYF
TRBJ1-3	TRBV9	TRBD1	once	TGTGCCAGCAGCGGGACAGGGACTGGAAACACCATATATTTT	CASSGTGTGNTIYF
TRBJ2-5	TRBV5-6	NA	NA	TGTGCCAGCAGCTTGATCGCGGAAGAGACCCAGTACTTC	CASSLIAEETQYF
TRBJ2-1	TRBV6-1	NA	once	TGTGCCAGCAGTACCAGATCTGTGGGGGTAAATGAGCAGTTCTTC	CASSTRSVGVNEQFF
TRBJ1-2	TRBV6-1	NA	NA	TGTGCCAGCATTACTAACGGGGGGCTTAGATGGGGCTACACCTTC	CASITNGGLRWGYTF
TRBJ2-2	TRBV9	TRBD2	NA	TGTGCCAGCAGCCGGGGGGGAACCGGGGAGCTGTTTTTT	CASSRGGTGELFF
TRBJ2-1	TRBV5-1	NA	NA	TGCGCCAGCAGCGAGTACAATGAGCAGTTCTTC	CASSEYNEQFF
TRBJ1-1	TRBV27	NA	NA	TGTGCCAGCAGTTGGACGGGGAACACTGAAGCTTTCTTT	CASSWTGNTEAFF
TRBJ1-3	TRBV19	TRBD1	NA	TGTGCCACTAGGACAGGGAGCTCTGGAAACACCATATATTTT	CATRTGSSGNTIYF
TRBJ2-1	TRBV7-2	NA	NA	TGTGCCAGCAGCCGACTGGGAAAAGCGAGCTCCTACAATGAGCAGTTCTTC	CASSRLGKASSYNEQFF
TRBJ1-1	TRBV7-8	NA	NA	TGTGCCAGCAGCTTAAAGGGCAGATCGGGGCTGAACACTGAAGCTTTCTTT	CASSLKGRSGLNTEAFF
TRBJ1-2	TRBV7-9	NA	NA	TGTGCCAGCAGCTTAGGGGGACGGAACATGGACTATGGCTACACCTTC	CASSLGGRNMDYGYTF
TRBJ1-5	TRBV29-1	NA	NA	TGCAGCGCGGACCTAGGTGGCAATCAGCCCCAGCATTTT	CSADLGGNQPQHF